Listed here are 3 T cell receptor beta chains from one sample, sequenced in a study of control samples from healthy donors and cancer patients. The table came from immunoSEQ multiplex PCR; TCRdb's copy has only in-frame clones and leaves some out. The table records about 160,000 clones, roughly 90% of them present only once. Sequences were obtained from blood. These receptor sequences come from a man in his thirties or forties in good health.

The chain couples TRBV7-9 to TRBJ2-3; D not resolved. The CDR3 is 14 amino acids. V was clipped by 0 bases and J by 0 bases, with 4 bases between them. The V gene's germline CDR1 is SEHNR and CDR2 FQNEAQ (reference sequence). This chain's CDR3 is CASSLAGSTDTQYF. The CDR3 bases are TGTGCCAGCAGCTTAGCGGGCAGCACAGATACGCAGTATTTT.

In regard to this clone: Other DNA variants within this sample encode the same CDR3. The chain uses TRBV14 and TRBJ1-1; D gene uncertain. The length of the CDR3 is 13 residues. V lost 3 bases and J 2 bases, leaving 7 bases between the germline ends. Germline CDR1 and CDR2: SGHDN and FVKESK. Here the CDR3 reads CASSQDFNTEAFF. CDR3 coding DNA: TGTGCCAGCAGCCAGGACTTTAACACTGAAGCTTTCTTT.

This chain connects TRBV18 to TRBJ1-5; no clear D gene. The CDR3 covers 13 residues. The V gene's germline CDR1 is KGHSH and CDR2 LQKENI. Trimming took 3 bases from V and 11 from J, leaving 14 bases between them. The CDR3 nucleotides read TGTGCCAGCTCACCCGGCGGCCCCGGGGCCCAGCATTTT. Residues: CASSPGGPGAQHF.